This T cell receptor beta chain was identified during a study of blood T cells in healthy people across ages. Total RNA, at least 5.5 micrograms per sample, came from PBMCs. Germline CDR1 and CDR2: ENHRY and SYGVKD. V lost 7 bases and J 8 bases, leaving 14 bases between the germline ends. The CDR3 spans 12 residues. There are a few counts of this clonotype. The use of a sample-barcoded 5' primer and a J-beta primer mix characterized a second PCR of roughly 7 to 12 cycles. MiXCR, applied by TCRdb to the 5' RACE reads, yields one record per CDR3 protein. The data show about 2 million distinct CDR3 sequences, about 49% seen once.

The sequenced sample consisted of blood. This receptor was taken from a woman aged 35 to 49 in good health. This chain connects TRBV10-3 to TRBJ1-2, with D possibly matching TRBD1 (6 bases). The CDR3 here is CAITGDTGGYTF. CDR3 in DNA: TGTGCCATCACAGGGGATACGGGGGGCTACACCTTC.